This paragraph reports one TCR beta chain. The target antigen is unknown. In triplicate, each CD8+ T cell subset was sorted at 300,000 cells per replicate. This sample was taken from a study of CXCR3-negative and CXCR3-positive naive CD8 T cells. The overall study: Libraries each contributed about 1.5 +/- 0.3 million TRB reads, for roughly 140 million in total. Study-level results: CXCR3-expressing naive cells carried TRB CDR3s more hydrophobic than those of CXCR3-negative naive cells. Most assays were run on fresh PBMCs (CXCR3 expression partially decreased after cryopreservation). Memory CD8+ cells showed much lower diversity, while both naive subsets displayed comparably high diversity.

cDNA libraries for TRB were generated by 5' RACE incorporating UMI labels. After re-calling the 5' RACE reads, TCRdb lists one entry per CDR3 protein, DNA absent. This specimen shows about 140,000 distinct CDR3 sequences; the ten leading clones hold 0.4% to 0.45%. CDR1 and CDR2 (germline): MGHRA, YSYEKL. The CDR3 sequence is 12 residues long. The material sequenced was naive CXCR3+ CD8+ T cells from blood. Indicated subset: CD45RO-CCR7+CD27+CD95- naive CD8+ T cells expressing CXCR3 (TNR3+). The origin of this receptor is a human donor in good health. Some clones in this sample may be carry-over from other donors' samples. The chain is built from TRBV4-1 and TRBJ2-1. CDR3 loop: CASSQVGNEEFF.